Here is one T cell receptor (beta chain) with its context. The antigen remains unidentified. It was with a sample-barcoded 5' primer and a J-beta primer mix that a second PCR of roughly 6 to 11 cycles was run. Using its own MiXCR run on the 5' RACE reads, TCRdb lists one record per CDR3 protein. The repertoire holds about 2 million distinct CDR3 sequences, with around half as singletons. The sample originates from a study of blood T cells in healthy people across ages. Study-level points and caveats: Measured against age, TCR beta diversity per million T cells decreased in a roughly linear manner. Unsorted PBMC material precluded a definitive naive versus antigen-experienced comparison. A strong correlation was seen between TCR beta diversity and naive T cell percentage. The study found more naive CD4+ cells and higher diversity in long-lived than aged donors.

V shed 5 bases and J shed 5 bases, with 17 bases lying between them. Germline values: CDR1 MDHEN, CDR2 SYDVKM. This CDR3 has 15 residues. This clonotype was obtained from a woman in her thirties or forties in good health. V usage is TRBV28 and J usage is TRBJ2-3; weak D call: TRBD1 (7 bases). The sequencing sample was made of blood. In nucleotides, the CDR3 is TGTGCCAGCAGTCCCCACCAGGGGGGAGGAGATACGCAGTATTTT. Translating it yields CASSPHQGGGDTQYF.